The T cell receptor beta chain described here comes from a study of human T cells and chemical hapten exposure. As for the study in general: The study enrolled mostly female patients with alopecia areata, totalis or universalis.

This clonotype was counted at least ten times. What it recognizes is unknown. General study results and limits: The formation of large CDR3 similarity clusters by expanded TCRs significantly exceeded that of controls.

Each CDR3 protein gets one entry after TCRdb re-called the RACE reads with MiXCR. Here the sample spans roughly 380,000 distinct CDR3 sequences, 4.5% to 6% being singletons. This CDR3 is 13 amino acids long. CDR1 is PRHDT, CDR2 FYEKMQ, per germline (reference sequence). V gave up 7 bases and J gave up 1 base, with 10 bases separating them. Time point of the sample: pre-sensitization, week 0. Treatment described: therapeutic diphenylcyclopropenone sensitization with weekly scalp DPC. Blood sampling occurred before each patch-test application. This clonotype was sampled from a woman aged 45 to 65 with alopecia areata. Some clones in this sample may be carry-over from other donors' samples. This chain joins TRBV13 and TRBJ1-1; D call uncertain. The sequencing here drew on whole blood, taken in connection with sensitization to the hapten diphenylcyclopropenone (DPC). The DNA for the CDR3 is TGTGCCAGCACCCTGGCCCAGAACACTGAAGCTTTCTTT. Its translation: CASTLAQNTEAFF.